What follows are 14 T cell receptor beta chains derived from one specimen sequenced in a study of T cells in Graves' hyperthyroidism and ophthalmopathy. RNA transcripts gave rise to amplified TCR beta CDR3 regions. Initially, a first-round RT-PCR of the TCR CDR3 employed the HTBI primer set. TCRdb re-called the multiplex PCR reads with MiXCR, one entry per CDR3 protein. Of roughly 420,000 distinct CDR3 sequences listed, about 13% are singletons. Sequenced input: blood. The receptor set was obtained from a woman under 30 with Graves' hyperthyroidism.

The sample holds many counts of this clonotype. The chain employs TRBV28 and TRBJ2-3; 8 bases align to TRBD2. The CDR3 spans 15 residues. Trimming cost V 5 bases and J 2 bases; bases outside gene matches: 6. Per germline, CDR1 MDHEN and CDR2 SYDVKM. The DNA for the CDR3 is TGTGCCAGCAGTATTAGCGGGACTTCCACAGATACGCAGTATTTT. Translated, it gives CASSISGTSTDTQYF. Full variable domain (outside the CDR3, taken from reference TRBV28 and TRBJ2-3): DVKVTQSSRYLVKRTGEKVFLECVQDMDHENMFWYRQDPGLGLRLIYFSYDVKMKEKGDIPEGYSVSREKKERFSLILESASTNQTSMYLCASSISGTSTDTQYFGPGTRLTVL.

This clonotype was observed at least ten times. J is TRBJ2-7 and V is TRBV28; perhaps D is TRBD1 or TRBD2 (5 bases each). Trimming left V 4 bases short and J 2 bases short, with 9 bases between. Germline lookup yields CDR1 MDHEN and CDR2 SYDVKM. The CDR3 length is 13 residues. CDR3 nucleotide sequence: TGTGCCAGCAGTTCCGGGGCCCCCTACGAGCAGTACTTC. This translates into CASSSGAPYEQYF.

This clonotype was observed at least ten times. The J gene is TRBJ1-5, the V gene TRBV6-2 or TRBV6-3; D remains ambiguous. There are 14 residues in the CDR3. The V end lost 6 bases, the J end lost 3 bases, and 12 bases lay between the germline ends. The germline CDR1 and CDR2 sequences are MNHEY and SVGEGT. The CDR3 DNA is TGTGCCAGCAGAAGGCCCTCGGACAATCAGCCCCAGCATTTT. This codes for CASRRPSDNQPQHF.

This clonotype was seen at least ten times. The chain joins TRBV20-1 to TRBJ1-1; TRBD1 matches 8 bases. This CDR3 spans 14 amino acids. From germline, CDR1 is DFQATT and CDR2 SNEGSKA (reference sequence). V was clipped by 6 bases and J by 1 base; unmatched bases: 7. CDR3 coding DNA: TGCAGTGCAAACAGGGGGAGGTCGAACACTGAAGCTTTCTTT. Its protein is CSANRGRSNTEAFF.

The genes are TRBV11-2 and TRBJ2-1; 7 nucleotides line up with TRBD1. The CDR3 loop spans 16 amino acids. With 4 bases clipped from V and 6 bases from J, the junction kept 12 bases outside the gene matches. The germline gives CDR1 SGHAT, CDR2 FQNNGV. Here the CDR3 reads CASSSRARAGGNEQFF. The CDR3, as DNA: TGTGCCAGCAGCTCCCGGGCTCGCGCAGGGGGCAATGAGCAGTTCTTC.

This clonotype was seen at least ten times. The rearrangement links TRBV29-1 to TRBJ2-3; the D is unclear. V shed 2 bases and J shed 4 bases, with 13 bases lying between them. CDR3 size: 14 residues. Looked up from germline, CDR1 is SQVTM and CDR2 is ANQGSEA. The CDR3 bases are TGCAGCGTTGAACTCTCCCCCGGTCCAGATACGCAGTATTTT. Translated: CSVELSPGPDTQYF.

The sample holds one count of this clonotype. The rearrangement links TRBV20-1 to TRBJ2-3; the D call may be TRBD1 or TRBD2 (5 bases each). Germline V CDR1 and CDR2: DFQATT, SNEGSKA (reference sequence). V was shortened by 3 bases and J by 1 base, with 11 bases between the two germline ends. There are 14 residues in the CDR3. This CDR3 reads CSASSGSGTDTQYF. In DNA, the CDR3 is TGCAGTGCTAGTTCAGGGAGTGGCACAGATACGCAGTATTTT.

This clonotype was seen many times. The CDR3 bases are TGTGCCAGCAGGGGACAGGGTAGCAATCAGCCCCAGCATTTT. As protein: CASRGQGSNQPQHF. V is TRBV6-1 and J is TRBJ1-5; 9 nucleotides match TRBD1. CDR1 is MNHNS and CDR2 is SASEGT in the germline V gene. With 6 bases clipped from V and 0 bases from J, the junction kept 0 bases outside the gene matches. The CDR3 loop spans 14 amino acids.

The J gene is TRBJ1-5, the V gene TRBV20-1; no firm D call. Germline V lookup: CDR1 DFQATT, CDR2 SNEGSKA (reference sequence). The ends were cut back, 5 bases at V and 0 bases at J, with 8 bases in the middle. The CDR3 sequence is 13 residues long. The CDR3 coding sequence is TGCAGTGCTTACAAGAATAGCAATCAGCCCCAGCATTTT. As protein: CSAYKNSNQPQHF.

V is TRBV3-1 and J is TRBJ2-5; no clear D gene. The CDR3 totals 14 residues. The germline V gene has CDR1 LGHDT and CDR2 YNNKEL (reference sequence). Trimming removed 1 base at V and 3 bases at J, with 9 bases between. CDR3: CASSQGVRKETQYF. The DNA for the CDR3 is TGTGCCAGCAGCCAAGGAGTCAGAAAAGAGACCCAGTACTTC.

This clonotype was detected ten times or more. This chain uses TRBV20-1 with TRBJ1-5, with 9 bases matching TRBD1. Germline V lookup: CDR1 DFQATT, CDR2 SNEGSKA (reference sequence). The V and J ends lost 5 bases and 9 bases, in that order; junction bases with no gene match: 8. This CDR3 is 13 amino acids long. The CDR3 is CSAGTGPKWPQHF. CDR3 DNA sequence: TGCAGTGCTGGGACAGGGCCGAAGTGGCCCCAGCATTTT.

This clonotype showed up many times. The chain couples TRBV20-1 to TRBJ2-1, with 10 nucleotides matching TRBD2. CDR3 length: 14 residues. Germline V gene sequence: CDR1 DFQATT, CDR2 SNEGSKA (reference sequence). The ends lost 5 bases at V and 3 bases at J; junction bases unmatched: 4. CDR3 loop: CSASSGSSYNEQFF. The CDR3 nucleotides are TGCAGTGCTTCTAGCGGGAGTAGCTACAATGAGCAGTTCTTC.

In its sample, this clonotype was seen many times. J is TRBJ2-3 and V is TRBV2, with 16 bases aligning to TRBD2. The V gene's germline CDR1 is SNHLY and CDR2 FYNNEI. The CDR3 consists of 18 residues. V lost 6 bases, J lost 3 bases, and 9 bases stayed unmatched. This CDR3 is CASSPGTSGRAGTDTQYF. In nucleotides, the CDR3 is TGTGCCAGCAGCCCAGGGACTAGCGGGAGGGCCGGGACAGATACGCAGTATTTT.

The rearrangement uses TRBV6-5 and TRBJ1-2; 7 positions match TRBD1. The CDR3 is 14 amino acids. J lost 6 bases, V lost 0 bases, and 4 bases had no gene match. Germline V gene data show CDR1 as MNHEY and CDR2 as SVGAGI. Here the CDR3 DNA reads TGTGCCAGCAGTTACTCACAGGGGAGTGATGGCTACACCTTC. Protein: CASSYSQGSDGYTF.